The source of this T cell receptor beta chain is a study of T-cell reconstitution after alpha-beta-depleted transplantation in children. Study observations and caveats: After one year, T-cell counts and TCRbeta diversity mostly came from new T cells.

Of note for this clonotype: Its antigen remains unidentified.

V lost 2 bases to trimming and J lost 2 bases, with 23 bases between them. Germline V gene sequence: CDR1 LGHNT, CDR2 FRNRAP. CDR3 length equals 19 residues. The TCRbeta library incorporated unique molecular identifiers. TCRdb processed the PCR reads anew with MiXCR; each CDR3 protein has one entry. The repertoire holds 200,000 or so distinct CDR3 sequences, with around 7.7% as singletons. V and J are TRBV12-5 and TRBJ2-3; D is perhaps TRBD2 (5 bases). The sample consisted of PBMCs, mostly from graft donor cells, taken 360 days after TCRalphabeta/CD19-depleted stem cell transplant. The TCR comes from a male patient aged 2 to 9 who had a stem cell transplant for acute myeloid leukemia, so the T cells may come from the graft donor. The chain's CDR3 is CASGLSSPLRRPNTDTQYF. DNA of the CDR3: TGTGCTAGTGGTTTGTCCTCTCCGCTGCGGAGGCCGAACACAGATACGCAGTATTTT.